This is a list of T cell receptor beta chains from one sample in a study of CD4+ T cells in melanoma. Data came from immunoSEQ multiplex PCR; TCRdb stores just in-frame clones and leaves some out. Among about 21,000 clones listed, about 80% were seen once. The specimen sequenced was cells from a culture (not recorded whether cultured in vitro). These TCRs come from a human donor with melanoma. The CDR3 runs from the conserved cysteine through the conserved F or W. D genes are given only for firm matches. Only part of the rows carry a size: once, few, many, or a class if the clone is expanded.

D gene,clone size,V gene,J gene,CDR3 DNA,CDR3 protein
.,.,TRBV11-2,TRBJ1-2,TGTGCCAGCAGCTTAGTTATCGGGGCACGGACCTATGGCTACACCTTC,CASSLVIGARTYGYTF
TRBD2,once,TRBV10-3,TRBJ2-5,TGTGCCATCAAAAGGACTAGCGGACAAGAGACCCAGTACTTC,CAIKRTSGQETQYF
.,few,TRBV25-1,TRBJ1-1,TGTGCCAGCAGTGAACCGGGGCTTGAAGCTTTCTTT,CASSEPGLEAFF
.,.,TRBV6-5,TRBJ1-1,TGTGCCAGCAGCGAGGCGGGAGGCACTGAAGCTTTCTTT,CASSEAGGTEAFF
.,.,TRBV5-4,TRBJ1-5,TGTGCCAGCAGCTTTGGAGGGATCTCAAATCAGCCCCAGCATTTT,CASSFGGISNQPQHF
.,.,TRBV9,TRBJ1-5,TGTGCCAGCTCCGCAGACTGGGTCAATCAGCCCCAGCATTTT,CASSADWVNQPQHF
.,.,TRBV5-5,TRBJ1-1,TGTGCCAGCAGCTTTTGGACGGTGAACACTGAAGCTTTCTTT,CASSFWTVNTEAFF
.,.,TRBV6-6,TRBJ2-3,TGTGCCAGCAGTTCGGGAAGAGGGGGCACAGATACGCAGTATTTT,CASSSGRGGTDTQYF
.,.,TRBV9,TRBJ2-7,TGTGCCAGCAGCGTAACGGGTATCAGTGAGCAGTACTTC,CASSVTGISEQYF
.,.,TRBV7-9,TRBJ2-2,TGTGCCAGCAGCCCTAGATCTGGCAGCACGAACACCGGGGAGCTGTTTTTT,CASSPRSGSTNTGELFF
.,.,TRBV5-6,TRBJ1-2,TGTGCCAGCAGCTTGTGGAGAACGGTCTTGGGTGGCTACACCTTC,CASSLWRTVLGGYTF
.,.,TRBV12-1,TRBJ1-5,TGTGCCAGCAATAGCGGGACAGGGTACAGCAATCAGCCCCAGCATTTT,CASNSGTGYSNQPQHF
.,.,TRBV6-1,TRBJ2-5,TGTGCCAGCATGGGGACTCCACAAGAGACCCAGTACTTC,CASMGTPQETQYF
.,.,TRBV30,TRBJ1-6,TGTGCCTGGAGTAGTACAGGTGGAAATTCACCCCTCCACTTT,CAWSSTGGNSPLHF
TRBD2,.,TRBV19,TRBJ2-5,TGTGCCAGTAGTATTCTTAGGACTAGCGGGGCGGAGACCCAGTACTTC,CASSILRTSGAETQYF
.,.,TRBV5-1,TRBJ2-3,TGCGCCAGCAGCCTCGTCATAAACGTGGGTGTTGCAGATACGCAGTATTTT,CASSLVINVGVADTQYF
TRBD1,.,TRBV5-1,TRBJ1-2,TGCGCCAGCAGTAAGGACAGGGGCATTGATGGCTACACCTTC,CASSKDRGIDGYTF
TRBD1,.,TRBV30,TRBJ2-3,TGTGCCATAAACAGGGGTGGGTTGAGCACAGATACGCAGTATTTT,CAINRGGLSTDTQYF
.,.,TRBV2,TRBJ2-7,TGTGCCAGCGCGATCCCCCTAAGCTACGAGCAGTACTTC,CASAIPLSYEQYF
.,.,TRBV4-2,TRBJ1-6,TGTGCCAGCAGCCCCCCCCAGGGGTGGCCCCTCCACTTT,CASSPPQGWPLHF
.,.,TRBV19,TRBJ2-7,TGTGCCAGTAGTATCATGCAGGGTCCTAACTACGAGCAGTACTTC,CASSIMQGPNYEQYF
.,.,TRBV5-4,TRBJ1-6,TGTGCCAGCAGCTTGGGGGGGGGAAGCTCCTATAATTCACCCCTCCACTTT,CASSLGGGSSYNSPLHF
.,few,TRBV7-8,TRBJ2-7,TGTGCCAGCAGCTTAGTGGCGGGCCCTAAGGAGCAGTACTTC,CASSLVAGPKEQYF
TRBD2,few,TRBV10-1,TRBJ2-3,TGCGCCAGCAGTGAGTCGCTAGCGGGGGGCGGAGATACGCAGTATTTT,CASSESLAGGGDTQYF
.,.,TRBV2,TRBJ1-5,TGTGCCAGCAGTGGGGAGACCACGGGACCGCTAAATCAGCCCCAGCATTTT,CASSGETTGPLNQPQHF
.,.,TRBV2,TRBJ2-3,TGTGCCAGCTCCGGACCCCTAGCGCGCAGAGATACGCAGTATTTT,CASSGPLARRDTQYF
TRBD1,.,TRBV5-1,TRBJ2-1,TGCGCCAGCAGTTCAGACAGGGGCTCCTACAATGAGCAGTTCTTC,CASSSDRGSYNEQFF
TRBD2,few,TRBV4-1,TRBJ2-7,TGCGCCAGCAGCCAATCGGACGGCCGACTAGCGGGGGCAAACGAGCAGTACTTC,CASSQSDGRLAGANEQYF
.,.,TRBV5-1,TRBJ2-2,TGCGCCAGCTCCTCCGGGACGATGAACACCGGGGAGCTGTTTTTT,CASSSGTMNTGELFF
.,.,TRBV7-9,TRBJ1-6,TGTGCCAGCAGCTTAAGTGAGGGTAGGAATTCACCCCTCCACTTT,CASSLSEGRNSPLHF
.,.,TRBV7-3,TRBJ2-3,TGTGCCAGCAGCTTATTACGGTCAGATACGCAGTATTTT,CASSLLRSDTQYF
.,.,TRBV7-8,TRBJ2-1,TGTGCCAGCAGCTTAGCAGCTCTGGGCACTCATCAGTTCTTC,CASSLAALGTHQFF
.,medium-sized,TRBV2,TRBJ2-7,TGTGCCAGCAGTGGAGTTCAGGGTCGAAATGTGCTAGGCGAGCAGTACTTC,CASSGVQGRNVLGEQYF
.,few,TRBV6-1,TRBJ1-6,TGTGCCAGCAGTGAAGAGGGGAATTCACCCCTCCACTTT,CASSEEGNSPLHF
TRBD2,few,TRBV19,TRBJ2-1,TGTGCCAGTAATCGAGCGGGGGCCGGGAGCTCCTACAATGAGCAGTTCTTC,CASNRAGAGSSYNEQFF
.,.,TRBV18,TRBJ2-3,TGTGCCAGCTCTCCGCAGGGGACCACCACAGATACGCAGTATTTT,CASSPQGTTTDTQYF
.,.,TRBV5-4,TRBJ1-1,TGTGCCAGCAGCCCGGGAGGAAGTGCGAACACTGAAGCTTTCTTT,CASSPGGSANTEAFF
TRBD1,.,TRBV11-1,TRBJ2-7,TGTGCCAGCAGCCATCAACGCCCGGGACAGGATGCCTACGAGCAGTACTTC,CASSHQRPGQDAYEQYF
.,.,TRBV27,TRBJ2-2,TGTGCCAGCAGTTTATACTTGGGGGGAGCCACCGGGGAGCTGTTTTTT,CASSLYLGGATGELFF
.,.,TRBV7-2,TRBJ1-5,TGTGCCAGCAGCTTATGGTCCTTTAGCAATCAGCCCCAGCATTTT,CASSLWSFSNQPQHF
.,.,TRBV12-5,TRBJ2-2,TGTGCTAGTGGTTTGAAGGGGGGCACCGGGGAGCTGTTTTTT,CASGLKGGTGELFF
.,once,TRBV6-1,TRBJ1-2,TGTGCCAGCACCGAGGGATTCTATGGCTACACCTTC,CASTEGFYGYTF
.,.,TRBV5-1,TRBJ2-3,TGCGCCAGCAGTAACTCCCTCACAGATACGCAGTATTTT,CASSNSLTDTQYF
TRBD2,.,TRBV5-1,TRBJ2-2,TGCGCCAGCAGCTTTCTAGCGGGGGGGCGTGTGACCGGGGAGCTGTTTTTT,CASSFLAGGRVTGELFF
.,.,TRBV2,TRBJ2-1,TGTGCCAGCAGTGAGAACTCCTACAATGAGCAGTTCTTC,CASSENSYNEQFF
TRBD2,few,TRBV5-4,TRBJ2-7,TGTGCCAGCAGCGCAAAAACCGGGGGGGGCGAGCAGTACTTC,CASSAKTGGGEQYF
.,.,TRBV5-1,TRBJ2-2,TGCGCCAGCAGCTGGGATTTTACCGGGGAGCTGTTTTTT,CASSWDFTGELFF
TRBD2,once,TRBV14,TRBJ2-5,TGTGCCAGCAGCCTCGCCGGACTAGCGTCTATAGAGACCCAGTACTTC,CASSLAGLASIETQYF
TRBD1,.,TRBV19,TRBJ1-5,TGTGCCAGTAGTTATCGGGACAGGGGCGATCAGCCCCAGCATTTT,CASSYRDRGDQPQHF
TRBD1,once,TRBV7-9,TRBJ1-2,TGTGCCAGCAGCTTAGCGCCGAGGACAGGGACTTTTGGCTACACCTTC,CASSLAPRTGTFGYTF
.,.,TRBV2,TRBJ2-3,TGTGCCAGCAGTAGGGTCGGACAGAGAACAGATACGCAGTATTTT,CASSRVGQRTDTQYF
TRBD1,.,TRBV7-9,TRBJ1-6,TGTGCCAGCAGCTTAGGACAGGGCTTCTATAATTCACCCCTCCACTTT,CASSLGQGFYNSPLHF
.,.,TRBV10-3,TRBJ2-1,TGTGCCATCAGTGAGCCCATCTCGGGGGATTACAATGAGCAGTTCTTC,CAISEPISGDYNEQFF